This is a list of T cell receptor beta chains from one sample in a study of blood T cells in healthy people across ages. MiXCR was run by TCRdb on the 5' RACE reads, yielding one entry per CDR3 protein. This table holds 900,000 to 950,000 distinct CDR3 sequences, about 28% found once. These sequences were also reported in another study, on T cells of mothers and their children.

Sequenced input: blood. Source of these receptors: a woman in her forties in good health. The CDR3 runs from the conserved cysteine through the conserved F or W. The D gene is left open where the match is weak.

-,TRBV20-1,CSARKQGAYGYTF
-,TRBV20-1,CSARGRVTSYEQYF
-,TRBV4-3,CASSQELAANEQFF
TRBD1,TRBV5-1,CASRPTGDISNEQYF
-,TRBV19,CASSIVGTSYEQFF
-,TRBV29-1,CSVQEGVQPQHF
-,TRBV6-5,CASSYSPGTNEKLFF
TRBD1,TRBV7-9,CASSSAGTGVDEQFF
-,TRBV4-3,CASSPSRGQTQYF
TRBD1,TRBV6-6,CASSYDRGGNTEAFF
TRBD2,TRBV20-1,CSARTSGGAPETQYF
-,TRBV2,CASSSIRGPYNEQFF
-,TRBV27,CASSPYWGQETQYF
TRBD1,TRBV6-6,CASSYGQERIQYF
-,TRBV5-1,CASSSGTRRGTDTQYF
-,TRBV7-2,CASSTIGFGELFF
-,TRBV20-1,CSASHSSYNEQFF
-,TRBV11-2,CASSLAGRKSYEQYF
TRBD1,TRBV29-1,CSVADRVFGNTIYF
TRBD1,TRBV7-3,CASSTGGSGYNEQFF
-,TRBV7-3,CASSLNPLIGGYNEQFF
TRBD2,TRBV7-2,CASSPPTSGSPFYNEQFF
TRBD1,TRBV4-1,CASSQGDRVFEQYF
-,TRBV3-1,CASRPTSAGGKETQYF
TRBD1,TRBV10-3,CAISESGQKNTEAFF
TRBD2,TRBV27,CASSFRGGARRNEQFF
-,TRBV7-2,CASSHAGTDTQYF
TRBD1,TRBV5-8,CASSPWDSTNYGYTF
TRBD2,TRBV27,CASRKAGGPSYEQYF
TRBD2,TRBV7-3,CASSLGGETLGTQYF
-,TRBV20-1,CSARWQNTDTQYF
-,TRBV28,CASRDTYTDTQYF